This paragraph covers one TCR beta chain sequence. The sample is drawn from a study of T cell changes during pregnancy in multiple sclerosis. Trimming took 2 bases from V and 2 from J, leaving 13 bases between them. This CDR3 spans 14 amino acids. From germline, CDR1 is GTSNPN and CDR2 SVGIG (reference sequence). Sequencing used immunoSEQ multiplex PCR; TCRdb keeps in-frame clones, though not all of them. The sample consists of approximately 63,000 clones, 91% of them appearing once. The chain uses TRBV30 and TRBJ2-7, with D tentatively TRBD2 (5 bases). The TCR was taken from a female donor in good health, enrolled as a control in a pregnancy study. This specimen consisted of peripheral blood, obtained in the third trimester of pregnancy. CDR3 DNA sequence: TGTGCCTGGAGTACATCCCGGGGTCCCTACGAGCAGTACTTC. Translation gives CAWSTSRGPYEQYF.